Presented here are 27 T cell receptor beta chains from one specimen sequenced in a study of T-cell reconstitution after alpha-beta-depleted transplantation in children. The library targeted TCRbeta and was prepared with unique molecular identifiers. MiXCR, applied by TCRdb to the PCR reads, yields one record per CDR3 protein. This repertoire shows fewer than 1 million distinct CDR3 sequences, roughly 16% found once; its top ten account for approximately 4.5%. This material consisted of PBMCs, mostly from graft donor cells, taken 360 days after TCRalphabeta/CD19-depleted stem cell transplant. The receptors come from a male patient younger than 18 who had a stem cell transplant for acute lymphoblastic leukemia, so the T cells may come from the graft donor.

The rearrangement links TRBV29-1 to TRBJ2-6, with D perhaps matching TRBD2 (5 bases). The CDR3 runs to 14 residues. Germline assignment: CDR1 SQVTM and CDR2 ANQGSEA. V was pared by 4 bases and J by 4 bases, with 11 bases between. The CDR3 coding sequence is TGCAGCGTTGTCGATACGGGAGGGGCCAACGTCCTGACTTTC. The encoded protein is CSVVDTGGANVLTF.

This rearrangement joins TRBV2 to TRBJ1-2; D is ambiguous. The germline V gene has CDR1 SNHLY and CDR2 FYNNEI. CDR3 length: 12 amino acids. V shed 10 bases and J shed 8 bases, with 17 bases lying between them. The CDR3 spells CANPRRAGGYTF. The CDR3 bases are TGTGCCAACCCAAGGCGGGCTGGAGGCTACACCTTC.

The sample holds many counts of this clonotype. The chain links TRBV4-2 to TRBJ2-7, with 7 bases identical to TRBD1. The CDR3 sequence is 17 residues long. Germline V gene sequence: CDR1 LGHNA, CDR2 YNFKEQ. With V trimmed by 5 bases and J by 3 bases, 16 bases remained unmatched. The CDR3 here is CASSSPPGQERYYEQYF. The CDR3 coding sequence is TGTGCCAGCAGCTCTCCTCCAGGACAGGAGCGGTACTACGAGCAGTACTTC.

This chain uses TRBV12-3 or TRBV12-4 with TRBJ2-7; TRBD2 agrees at 7 bases. The CDR3 contains 16 residues. J was trimmed by 0 bases and V by 1 base; bases with no gene match: 6. The DNA of the CDR3 is TGTGCCAGCAGTTTAGACGCCGGGAGGAGCTCCTACGAGCAGTACTTC. Translating gives CASSLDAGRSSYEQYF.

This clonotype was detected a few times. J is TRBJ2-7 and V is TRBV9; no reliable D call. The CDR3 spans 14 residues. The germline CDR1 and CDR2 sequences are SGDLS and YYNGEE. Trimming cost V 1 base and J 5 bases, with 13 bases left between them. This CDR3 is CASSVSPFWDEQYF. The CDR3 nucleotides are TGTGCCAGCAGCGTAAGCCCCTTCTGGGACGAGCAGTACTTC.

This clonotype showed up many times. J is TRBJ1-5 and V is TRBV25-1, with a weak D call TRBD1 (5 bases). The ends were cut back, 1 base at V and 7 bases at J, with 11 bases in the middle. The length of the CDR3 is 14 residues. CDR1 is MGHDK, CDR2 SYGVNS, per germline. The CDR3 DNA sequence: TGTGCCAGCAGTGAATCGGGCAGGGCCCAGCCCCAGCATTTT. This encodes CASSESGRAQPQHF.

The V call is TRBV11-2, the J call TRBJ1-1; the D is unclear. CDR3 length: 14 residues. V lost 5 bases and J 2 bases, leaving 12 bases between the germline ends. Germline CDR1 is SGHAT and CDR2 is FQNNGV. This CDR3 is CASSIPTVNTEAFF. In DNA, the CDR3 is TGTGCCAGCAGCATTCCTACGGTTAACACTGAAGCTTTCTTT. The full variable domain, its missing parts supplied by reference TRBV11-2 and TRBJ1-1, is EAGVAQSPRYKIIEKRQSVAFWCNPISGHATLYWYQQILGQGPKLLIQFQNNGVVDDSQLPKDRFSAERLKGVDSTLKIQPAKLEDSAVYLCASSIPTVNTEAFFGQGTRLTVV.

This clonotype came up many times. CDR3 in amino acids: CASSLWVGTGELFF. In DNA form, the CDR3 reads TGTGCCAGCAGCTTGTGGGTAGGCACCGGGGAGCTGTTTTTT. The chain is built from TRBV5-6 and TRBJ2-2; D is uncertain. The CDR3 runs 14 residues. Trimming pared 1 base from V and 4 bases from J, leaving 8 bases between. Per the germline V gene, CDR1 is SGHDT and CDR2 is YYEEEE.

This clonotype was seen more than once but under ten times. The rearrangement uses TRBV27 and TRBJ1-6; D not resolved. Germline V gives CDR1 MNHEY, CDR2 SMNVEV (reference sequence). V was clipped by 1 base and J by 0 bases, with 7 bases between them. The CDR3 has 16 amino acids. For the CDR3, the DNA is TGTGCCAGCAGTTTATTAGGAAGCTCCTATAATTCACCCCTCCACTTT. Translation: CASSLLGSSYNSPLHF.

DNA for the CDR3: TGTGCCAGCAGCCCGCGGGGCCGGGACAGGGTTTCCTACGAGCAGTACTTC. This translates into CASSPRGRDRVSYEQYF. This rearrangement joins TRBV7-9 to TRBJ2-7; 9 bases fit TRBD1. The germline V gene encodes CDR1 SEHNR and CDR2 FQNEAQ (reference sequence). The CDR3 runs to 17 residues. V was pared by 5 bases and J by 1 base, with 12 bases of the junction left unmatched. Full variable domain (remainder filled in from reference TRBV7-9 and TRBJ2-7): DTGVSQNPRHKITKRGQNVTFRCDPISEHNRLYWYRQTLGQGPEFLTYFQNEAQLEKSRLLSDRFSAERPKGSFSTLEIQRTEQGDSAMYLCASSPRGRDRVSYEQYFGPGTRLTVT.

The chain joins TRBV2 to TRBJ2-4; D might be TRBD1 (6 bases). V was trimmed by 3 bases and J by 6 bases, leaving 15 bases between them. CDR1 SNHLY and CDR2 FYNNEI come from the germline V gene. The CDR3 consists of 15 residues. In nucleotides, the CDR3 is TGTGCCAGCAGTGATCAGGGGTTAAGGGGAAACATTCAGTACTTC. Translating it yields CASSDQGLRGNIQYF. Together with reference TRBV2 and TRBJ2-4, the CDR3 gives the full variable domain: EPEVTQTPSHQVTQMGQEVILRCVPISNHLYFYWYRQILGQKVEFLVSFYNNEISEKSEIFDDQFSVERPDGSNFTLKIRSTKLEDSAMYFCASSDQGLRGNIQYFGAGTRLSVL.

A few counts support this clonotype. The genes are TRBV13 and TRBJ2-1; D is perhaps TRBD2 (6 bases). Germline CDR1 and CDR2: PRHDT and FYEKMQ (reference sequence). Trimming removed 3 bases from V and 9 bases from J, with 18 bases in between. The CDR3 is 15 amino acids. CDR3 region: CASSFRASVLSEQFF. Here the CDR3 DNA reads TGTGCCAGCAGCTTTAGAGCTAGCGTTCTCAGTGAGCAGTTCTTC.

J is TRBJ2-5 and V is TRBV12-3 or TRBV12-4; TRBD2 might be the D (6 bases). Trimming took 11 bases from V and 7 from J, leaving 35 bases between them. This CDR3 is built from 18 residues. CDR3 sequence reads: CAFSLAYVEGLYSGTQYF. The CDR3 coding sequence is TGTGCCTTCAGTTTAGCCTATGTGGAGGGCCTTTACTCAGGGACCCAGTACTTC.

This clonotype was seen a few times. The chain joins TRBV11-2 to TRBJ2-2; 10 bases match TRBD1. The CDR3 is 16 residues long. The ends lost 6 bases at V and 4 bases at J; junction bases unmatched: 8. Germline CDR1 SGHAT, CDR2 FQNNGV. The CDR3 DNA sequence: TGTGCCAGCAGACCTACCGGGACAGGGGCCACCGGGGAGCTGTTTTTT. Translated, it gives CASRPTGTGATGELFF. Together with reference TRBV11-2 and TRBJ2-2, the CDR3 gives the full variable domain: EAGVAQSPRYKIIEKRQSVAFWCNPISGHATLYWYQQILGQGPKLLIQFQNNGVVDDSQLPKDRFSAERLKGVDSTLKIQPAKLEDSAVYLCASRPTGTGATGELFFGEGSRLTVL.

V and J are TRBV5-1 and TRBJ2-1, with a tentative D call TRBD2 (6 bases). Trimming removed 4 bases at V and 1 base at J, with 15 bases between. The CDR3 sequence is 16 residues long. In germline, CDR1 is SGHRS, CDR2 YFSETQ. The CDR3 coding sequence is TGCGCCAGCAGCCCCTGGGGGGTGGAGTCCTACAATGAGCAGTTCTTC. Translated: CASSPWGVESYNEQFF. Combining the CDR3 with reference TRBV5-1 and TRBJ2-1 gives the whole variable domain KAGVTQTPRYLIKTRGQQVTLSCSPISGHRSVSWYQQTPGQGLQFLFEYFSETQRNKGNFPGRFSGRQFSNSRSEMNVSTLELGDSALYLCASSPWGVESYNEQFFGPGTRLTVL.

The rearrangement links TRBV29-1 to TRBJ2-1; D not resolved. Trimming removed 3 bases at V and 0 bases at J, with 9 bases between. Germline V gives CDR1 SQVTM, CDR2 ANQGSEA. The CDR3 is made up of 14 amino acids. The CDR3 protein is CSVDSVDSYNEQFF. The CDR3 DNA follows: TGCAGCGTTGACTCAGTTGACTCCTACAATGAGCAGTTCTTC.

This sequence joins TRBV23-1 and TRBJ2-7; tentative D call: TRBD2 (7 bases). TRBV23-1 is reported as an ORF; its role is uncertain. V lost 0 bases and J lost 3, with 12 bases in between. CDR3 length equals 15 residues. CDR3 sequence (DNA): TGCGCCAGCAGTCAATCGAACGGGGGGCGCTACGAGCAGTACTTC. It specifies CASSQSNGGRYEQYF.

V and J are TRBV25-1 and TRBJ1-4; D unclear. The CDR3 has 14 residues. CDR1 is MGHDK, CDR2 SYGVNS, per germline. The V and J ends lost 9 bases and 0 bases respectively, with 11 bases between them. The CDR3 DNA sequence: TGTGCCAGAGCGTCCAGTTCAACTAATGAAAAACTGTTTTTT. Its translation: CARASSSTNEKLFF.

This chain links TRBV18 with TRBJ1-5; 9 bases line up with TRBD1. This CDR3 is 16 amino acids long. Germline V gene data show CDR1 as KGHSH and CDR2 as LQKENI. V dropped 6 bases and J dropped 3; count of bases not matched to a gene: 9. CDR3 bases: TGTGCCAGCTCTCATTCCGGGACAGGGACCAATCAGCCCCAGCATTTT. Amino acids: CASSHSGTGTNQPQHF.

The chain has TRBV12-3 or TRBV12-4 and TRBJ2-7, with D tentatively TRBD2 (5 bases). Trimming took 6 bases from V and 2 from J, leaving 14 bases between them. CDR3 length: 14 residues. CDR3 nucleotide sequence: TGTGCCAGCAGGAAAAGCGGTCTGACCTACGAGCAGTACTTC. Residues: CASRKSGLTYEQYF.

This clonotype was picked up a small number of times. The chain carries TRBV20-1 and TRBJ2-3; maybe TRBD1 (5 bases). Germline CDR1 DFQATT, CDR2 SNEGSKA (reference sequence). The CDR3 has 13 residues. Between the trimmed V and J ends, which lost 7 bases and 4 bases, there was a span of 15 bases. The CDR3 DNA sequence: TGCAGTGGTGGAAGGGGTGCCCCAGATACGCAGTATTTT. Its protein is CSGGRGAPDTQYF.

Many counts were recorded for this clonotype. V and J are TRBV5-1 and TRBJ2-1, with D unclear. The CDR3 contains 14 residues. Germline-derived CDR1 and CDR2 are SGHRS and YFSETQ. V lost 4 bases and J 0 bases, leaving 8 bases between the germline ends. CDR3 region: CASSIRSSYNEQFF. In nucleotides, the CDR3 is TGCGCCAGCAGCATTCGTAGCTCCTACAATGAGCAGTTCTTC.

The sample holds many counts of this clonotype. The V and J genes are TRBV19 and TRBJ2-3; a weak D match, TRBD1 (6 bases). This CDR3 is built from 12 residues. Per germline, CDR1 LNHDA and CDR2 SQIVND (reference sequence). The ends were cut back, 5 bases at V and 5 bases at J, with 8 bases in the middle. The CDR3 nucleotides read TGTGCCAGTAGTTCACAGGGAGATACGCAGTATTTT. Its translation is CASSSQGDTQYF.

This clonotype was observed a handful of times. This chain links TRBV6-5 with TRBJ1-1; D remains ambiguous. The CDR3 runs 14 residues. Trimming cost V 0 bases and J 1 base, with 6 bases left between them. In germline, CDR1 is MNHEY, CDR2 SVGAGI. The CDR3 here is CASSYSLSNTEAFF. The CDR3 nucleotides are TGTGCCAGCAGTTACTCCTTATCGAACACTGAAGCTTTCTTT.

This clonotype came up a few times. The J gene is TRBJ2-6, the V gene TRBV4-2; a weak D match, TRBD1 (5 bases). Germline CDR1 reads LGHNA; CDR2 reads YNFKEQ. The ends were cut back, 1 base at V and 0 bases at J, with 10 bases in the middle. CDR3 length: 17 amino acids. This CDR3 reads CASSQGTYHSGANVLTF. In DNA, the CDR3 is TGTGCCAGCAGCCAAGGGACATACCACTCTGGGGCCAACGTCCTGACTTTC.

This clonotype came up a few times. The chain recombines TRBV10-3 with TRBJ1-1; tentative D call: TRBD1 (5 bases). V lost 10 bases, J lost 3 bases, and 12 bases lay in between. Per germline, CDR1 ENHRY and CDR2 SYGVKD. The CDR3 loop spans 12 amino acids. DNA for the CDR3: TGTGCCACCCAGGCGGGGGACACTGAAGCTTTCTTT. Its protein product is CATQAGDTEAFF.

The CDR3 reads CASSKDRGRNGYTF. CDR3 coding DNA: TGTGCCAGCAGTAAAGACAGGGGGCGTAATGGCTACACCTTC. The V call is TRBV2, the J call TRBJ1-2, with 10 bases identical to TRBD1. The CDR3 sequence is 14 residues long. With V trimmed by 5 bases and J by 6 bases, 6 bases remained unmatched. Germline CDR1 SNHLY, CDR2 FYNNEI.